The source of this T cell receptor (beta chain) is a study of beta chain features in type 1 diabetes. Findings of the study overall: In comparison with healthy donors, patients had naive, central memory and Treg TCRB repertoires that appeared more similar. Type 1 diabetes patients showed fewer insertions and more deletions at VDJ junctions. Type 1 diabetes patients had moderately but significantly shorter TCRB CDR3s in all four CD4+ subsets.

Expressed TCRB transcripts were sequenced, since all the RNA that had been isolated was reverse transcribed. Measured with immunoSEQ multiplex PCR; TCRdb has only the in-frame clones, and not every one. The top ten hold roughly 0.99% of the sample, which has hundreds of thousands of clones, around 9.3% seen once. One heparinised blood draw averaging around 100 mL was given by each donor. In regard to this clone: Its target is not known. A far larger clone is a single base away, which makes a read error likely.

The TCR was taken from a man aged 30-40 years with type 1 diabetes. What was sequenced was central memory CD4+ T cells from blood.

In nucleotides, the CDR3 is TGCAGGGGTCAAGGGGGGGCTCATGAAATCTTC. Its translation is CRGQGGAHEIF. The rearrangement joins TRBV20-1 to TRBJ2-1; D may be TRBD2 (7 bases). This CDR3 is built from 11 residues. Germline V gene lookup returns CDR1 DFQATT and CDR2 SNEGSKA (reference sequence).